The rows below give T cell receptor beta chains drawn from one sample of a study of blood T cells in healthy people across ages. Using its own MiXCR run on the 5' RACE reads, TCRdb lists one record per CDR3 protein. The sample lists a few hundred thousand distinct CDR3 sequences; about 52% were seen once. Source material: blood. Receptor source: a man in his 60s in good health. Both conserved end residues are part of each CDR3. D genes are given only for firm matches. Rows may omit the clone size; those that give it use once, few, many or a size class.

>NA|TRBV20-1|NA|TRBJ2-3
TGCAGTGCCACGTCGGGAGATACGCAGTATTTT
CSATSGDTQYF
>NA|TRBV7-6|TRBD2|TRBJ2-4
TGTGCCAGCAGCTTAGCGCCCCCGGGACTACCGGGGGGACTAGCCAAAAACATTCAGTACTTC
CASSLAPPGLPGGLAKNIQYF
>NA|TRBV5-1|NA|TRBJ2-3
TGCGCCAGCAGCTTGGAGGGACCTCGTACAGATACGCAGTATTTT
CASSLEGPRTDTQYF
>NA|TRBV9|NA|TRBJ2-7
TGTGCCAGCAGGGGGGCCGGCTACGAGCAGTACTTC
CASRGAGYEQYF
>NA|TRBV25-1|NA|TRBJ2-3
TGTGCCAGCAGTGAATTTGGGGGTAGGGAAGATACGCAGTATTTT
CASSEFGGREDTQYF
>NA|TRBV7-2|TRBD2|TRBJ2-3
TGTGCCAGCAGCCAGACTAGCTTATCCACGCAGTATTTT
CASSQTSLSTQYF
>NA|TRBV7-2|TRBD2|TRBJ2-1
TGTGCCAGCAGCATGACTAGCGGGGGGGATGAGCAGTTCTTC
CASSMTSGGDEQFF
>NA|TRBV4-1|NA|TRBJ2-4
TGCGCCAGCAGCCAAGATTCCCAGGCCATTCAGTACTTC
CASSQDSQAIQYF
>few|TRBV27|NA|TRBJ1-2
TGTGCCAGCAACGGGGGAGTGGGGCTCGGCTACACCTTC
CASNGGVGLGYTF
>NA|TRBV5-1|TRBD2|TRBJ2-7
TGCGCCAGCAGCAGGACTAGCGGGAGCCACGAGCAGTACTTC
CASSRTSGSHEQYF
>NA|TRBV29-1|NA|TRBJ2-6
TGCAGCGTTGACCCAGGTGCTGGGGCCAACGTCCTGACTTTC
CSVDPGAGANVLTF
>NA|TRBV6-2/TRBV6-3|TRBD2|TRBJ2-1
TGTGCCAGCAGGCTAAGCGGGGGGCCCGCCGTCTACAATGAGCAGTTCTTC
CASRLSGGPAVYNEQFF
>few|TRBV5-1|NA|TRBJ2-5
TGCGCCAGCAGCTTGTGGCAGGGGCTACAAGAGACCCAGTACTTC
CASSLWQGLQETQYF
>NA|TRBV5-4|NA|TRBJ2-5
TGTGCCAGCACCCGAGGGGTCGGTGAGACCCAGTACTTC
CASTRGVGETQYF
>NA|TRBV27|TRBD2|TRBJ2-3
TGTGCCAGCAGTTTCCGTGAAGCGGGGGGAGCAGATACGCAGTATTTT
CASSFREAGGADTQYF
>NA|TRBV3-1|TRBD2|TRBJ2-3
TGTGCCAGCAGCCCCTACCCTAGCGGAGGAAGACAGAATACGCAGTATTTT
CASSPYPSGGRQNTQYF
>NA|TRBV7-2|NA|TRBJ2-4
TGTGCCAGCAGCCAATCCATATGGGGTCCTTCGTTTGAGCAGTACTTC
CASSQSIWGPSFEQYF
>NA|TRBV20-1|NA|TRBJ2-1
TGCAGTGCTAACCCCGGGCCCGAGCAGTTCTTC
CSANPGPEQFF
>NA|TRBV20-1|NA|TRBJ1-2
TGCAGTGCTAGGAGGGGGGGGCGGAACTATGGCTACACCTTC
CSARRGGRNYGYTF
>NA|TRBV7-8|TRBD2|TRBJ2-7
TGTGCCAGCAGCTCCGGAAGGTTCTTGCGGGGGGATAGCTCCTACGAGCAGTACTTC
CASSSGRFLRGDSSYEQYF
>many|TRBV14|NA|TRBJ2-7
TGTGCCAGCAGTCAGGGTTTGGCGCAGTACTTC
CASSQGLAQYF
>few|TRBV9|NA|TRBJ2-1
TGTGCCAGCAGCGCCCACCCGGGGGCCTCCTACAATGAGCAGTTCTTC
CASSAHPGASYNEQFF
>once|TRBV29-1|TRBD2|TRBJ2-5
TGCAGCGATGAAGTTATGGGAGGGAGGGGGACCCAGTACTTC
CSDEVMGGRGTQYF
>NA|TRBV12-3/TRBV12-4|TRBD1|TRBJ2-3
TGTGCTTCACAGGACAGGGGGGGCACAGATACGCAGTATTTT
CASQDRGGTDTQYF
>NA|TRBV12-3/TRBV12-4|TRBD1|TRBJ2-7
TGTGCCAGCAGCTCCCAGGGGGTCATTTCCTACGAGCAGTACTTC
CASSSQGVISYEQYF
>few|TRBV11-1|TRBD1|TRBJ2-1
TGTGCCAGCAGCTTAGCCGGGACAGAGGGCAATGAGCAGTTCTTC
CASSLAGTEGNEQFF
>NA|TRBV4-2|NA|TRBJ2-7
TGTGCCAGCAGCCAAGATCCTGGGGGCTACGAGCAGTACTTC
CASSQDPGGYEQYF
>many|TRBV4-1|NA|TRBJ2-5
TGCGCCAGCAGCCAAGCGGGGGCGCTTCAAGAGACCCAGTACTTC
CASSQAGALQETQYF
>NA|TRBV20-1|NA|TRBJ2-7
TGCAGTGCTAGACGGGTGGAATACGGACAGAGCGGCGAGCAGTACTTC
CSARRVEYGQSGEQYF
>NA|TRBV5-6|TRBD1|TRBJ2-2
TGTGCCAGCAGCTTGCCCCGGACAGGGGCCAACACCGGGGAGCTGTTTTTT
CASSLPRTGANTGELFF
>NA|TRBV20-1|NA|TRBJ1-6
TGCAGTGCTAGTTCGGTCGGGGGATTCTATAATTCACCCCTCCACTTT
CSASSVGGFYNSPLHF
>once|TRBV27|NA|TRBJ2-7
TGCGCCAGCCGTGGACAAACCGAGCAGTACTTC
CASRGQTEQYF
>NA|TRBV6-5|TRBD2|TRBJ2-7
TGTGCCAGCAGTTACCCACGATCGGGACCGGGACTAGCCTACGAGCAGTACTTC
CASSYPRSGPGLAYEQYF
>few|TRBV6-2/TRBV6-3|NA|TRBJ2-6
TGTGCCAGCTGTGCGTCCTCTGGGGCCAACGTCCTGACTTTC
CASCASSGANVLTF
>few|TRBV7-2|TRBD2|TRBJ2-7
TGTGCCAGCAGCACCCAGCTCCGGGCTAGCGGGAGTTACGAGCAGTACTTC
CASSTQLRASGSYEQYF
>few|TRBV3-1|TRBD1|TRBJ1-4
TGTGCCAGCAGCCCCGAGGGACAGGGAGGGGAAAAACTGTTTTTT
CASSPEGQGGEKLFF
>NA|TRBV4-3|TRBD2|TRBJ2-3
TGCGCCAGCAGCCCAACCTCGCGGGGGGCGCTTAATACGCAGTATTTT
CASSPTSRGALNTQYF
>NA|TRBV20-1|TRBD1|TRBJ2-5
TGCAGTGCTCAAAGAGGACAGGGGGCTGAGACCCAGTACTTC
CSAQRGQGAETQYF
>NA|TRBV7-9|NA|TRBJ1-2
TGTGCCAGCAGCTTAAGCACGGTGAACTATGGCTACACCTTC
CASSLSTVNYGYTF
>NA|TRBV10-3|TRBD1|TRBJ1-2
TGTGCCTCCCAGCCCCAGGGACAGGCCAACTATGGCTACACCTTC
CASQPQGQANYGYTF
>few|TRBV20-1|TRBD2|TRBJ2-5
TGCAGTGCCCCCGGACTAGCGGGAGAGACCCAGTACTTC
CSAPGLAGETQYF
>NA|TRBV4-2|NA|TRBJ1-5
TGTGCCAGCAGCCAAGAGCAGGGCGGAGGCAATCAGCCCCAGCATTTT
CASSQEQGGGNQPQHF
>few|TRBV5-1|NA|TRBJ2-5
TGCGCCAGCAGCTTGTCTACGGAAGAGACCCAGTACTTC
CASSLSTEETQYF
>few|TRBV11-2|TRBD2|TRBJ2-3
TGTGCCAGCAGCCGGATAACTAGCGGGAGGTCCGATACGCAGTATTTT
CASSRITSGRSDTQYF